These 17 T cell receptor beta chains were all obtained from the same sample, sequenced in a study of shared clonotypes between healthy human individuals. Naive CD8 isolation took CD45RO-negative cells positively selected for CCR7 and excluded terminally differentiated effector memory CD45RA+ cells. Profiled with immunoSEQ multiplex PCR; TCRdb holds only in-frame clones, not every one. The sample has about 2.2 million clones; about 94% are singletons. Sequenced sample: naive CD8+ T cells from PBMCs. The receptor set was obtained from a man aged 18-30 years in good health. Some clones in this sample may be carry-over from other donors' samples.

The CDR3 region is CASSLGLDYINEQFF. The CDR3 DNA is TGTGCCAGCAGCTTGGGACTAGATTATATTAATGAGCAGTTCTTC. V is TRBV7-9 and J is TRBJ2-1; 8 bases align to TRBD2. This CDR3 is 15 amino acids long. CDR1 is SEHNR, CDR2 FQNEAQ, per germline (reference sequence). V gave up 3 bases and J gave up 7 bases; unmatched junction bases: 8.

The CDR3 nucleotides read TGTGCCAGCAGCTTTGGCAGGGGGCCCAAAAACATTCAGTACTTC. Amino acids: CASSFGRGPKNIQYF. The rearrangement links TRBV11-2 to TRBJ2-4; 8 bases agree with TRBD1. Per the germline V gene, CDR1 is SGHAT and CDR2 is FQNNGV. CDR3 length: 15 amino acids. The ends lost 3 bases at V and 2 bases at J; junction bases unmatched: 3.

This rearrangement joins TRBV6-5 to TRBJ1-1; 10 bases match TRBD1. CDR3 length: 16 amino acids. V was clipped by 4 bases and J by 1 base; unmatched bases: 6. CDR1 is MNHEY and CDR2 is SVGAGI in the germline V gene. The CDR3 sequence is CASSSGTGEKNTEAFF. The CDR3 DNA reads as TGTGCCAGCAGTTCCGGGACAGGGGAAAAGAACACTGAAGCTTTCTTT.

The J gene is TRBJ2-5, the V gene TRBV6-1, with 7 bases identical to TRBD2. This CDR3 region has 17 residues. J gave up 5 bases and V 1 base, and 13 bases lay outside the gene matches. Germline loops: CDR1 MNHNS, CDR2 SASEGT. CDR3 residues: CASSEEVIGLGWETQYF. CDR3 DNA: TGTGCCAGCAGTGAAGAGGTCATAGGACTAGGATGGGAGACCCAGTACTTC.

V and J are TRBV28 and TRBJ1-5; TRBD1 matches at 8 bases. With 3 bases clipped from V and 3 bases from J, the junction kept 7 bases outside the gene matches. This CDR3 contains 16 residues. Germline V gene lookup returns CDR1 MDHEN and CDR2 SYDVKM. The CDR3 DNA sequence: TGTGCCAGCAGTTTGATCCGGGACAGGATCAATCAGCCCCAGCATTTT. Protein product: CASSLIRDRINQPQHF. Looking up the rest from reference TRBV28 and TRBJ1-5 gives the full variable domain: DVKVTQSSRYLVKRTGEKVFLECVQDMDHENMFWYRQDPGLGLRLIYFSYDVKMKEKGDIPEGYSVSREKKERFSLILESASTNQTSMYLCASSLIRDRINQPQHFGDGTRLSIL.

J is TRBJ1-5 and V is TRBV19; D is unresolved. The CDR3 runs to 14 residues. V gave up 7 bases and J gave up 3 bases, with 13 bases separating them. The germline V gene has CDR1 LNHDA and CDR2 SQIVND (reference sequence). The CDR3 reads CASTDGVFNQPQHF. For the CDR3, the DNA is TGTGCCAGTACCGACGGGGTTTTCAATCAGCCCCAGCATTTT.

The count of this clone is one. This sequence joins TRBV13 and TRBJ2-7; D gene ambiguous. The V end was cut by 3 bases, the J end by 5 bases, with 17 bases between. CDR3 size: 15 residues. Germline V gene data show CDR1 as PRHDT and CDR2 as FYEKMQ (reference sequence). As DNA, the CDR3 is TGTGCCAGCAGCTTGGCGGCTTACCTCGCGAACGAGCAGTACTTC. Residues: CASSLAAYLANEQYF.

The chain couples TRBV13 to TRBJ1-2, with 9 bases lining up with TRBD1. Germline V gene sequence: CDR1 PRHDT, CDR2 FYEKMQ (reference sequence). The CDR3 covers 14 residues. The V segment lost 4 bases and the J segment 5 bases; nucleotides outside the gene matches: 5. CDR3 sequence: CASSSRTGEYGYTF. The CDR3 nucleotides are TGTGCCAGCAGCTCTCGGACAGGGGAATATGGCTACACCTTC.

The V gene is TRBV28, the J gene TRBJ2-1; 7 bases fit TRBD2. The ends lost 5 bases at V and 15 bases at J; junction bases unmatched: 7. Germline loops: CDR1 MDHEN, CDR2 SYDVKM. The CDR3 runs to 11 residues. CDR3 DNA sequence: TGTGCCAGCAGTACCGGACTAGTTCCGTTCTTC. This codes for CASSTGLVPFF.

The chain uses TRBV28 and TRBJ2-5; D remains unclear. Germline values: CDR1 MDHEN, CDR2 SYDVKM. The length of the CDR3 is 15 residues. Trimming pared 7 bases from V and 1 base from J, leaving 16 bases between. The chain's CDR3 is CASNPRGPFQETQYF. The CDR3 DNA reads TGTGCCAGCAACCCCCGCGGACCTTTCCAAGAGACCCAGTACTTC.

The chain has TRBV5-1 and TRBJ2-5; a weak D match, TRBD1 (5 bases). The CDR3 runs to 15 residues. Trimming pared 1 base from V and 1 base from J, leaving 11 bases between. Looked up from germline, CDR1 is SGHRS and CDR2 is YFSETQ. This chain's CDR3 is CASSLPPQGQETQYF. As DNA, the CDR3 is TGCGCCAGCAGCTTGCCCCCTCAGGGCCAAGAGACCCAGTACTTC.

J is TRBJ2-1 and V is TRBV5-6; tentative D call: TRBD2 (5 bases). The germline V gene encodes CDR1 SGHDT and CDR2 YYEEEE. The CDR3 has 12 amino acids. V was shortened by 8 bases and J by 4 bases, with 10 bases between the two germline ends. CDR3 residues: CASNGLYNEQFF. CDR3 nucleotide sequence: TGTGCCAGTAATGGACTTTACAATGAGCAGTTCTTC.

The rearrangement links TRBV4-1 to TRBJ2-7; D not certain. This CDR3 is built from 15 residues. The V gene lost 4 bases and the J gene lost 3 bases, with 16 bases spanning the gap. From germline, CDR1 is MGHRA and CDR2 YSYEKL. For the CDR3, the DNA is TGCGCCAGCAGCCCTGAACCGAGCCCCATCTACGAGCAGTACTTC. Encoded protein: CASSPEPSPIYEQYF.

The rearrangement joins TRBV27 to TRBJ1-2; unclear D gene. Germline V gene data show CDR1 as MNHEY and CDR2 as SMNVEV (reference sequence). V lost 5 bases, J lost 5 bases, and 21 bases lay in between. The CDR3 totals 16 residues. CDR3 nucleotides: TGTGCCAGCAGTCCAAGCGCCGGGTCCTTGATTTATGGCTACACCTTC. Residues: CASSPSAGSLIYGYTF.

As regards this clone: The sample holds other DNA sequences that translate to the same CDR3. CDR3 protein: CASSPGNEQFF. The CDR3 DNA reads TGTGCCAGCAGTCCTGGTAATGAGCAGTTCTTC. V is TRBV27 and J is TRBJ2-1; no definite D call. This CDR3 has 11 amino acids. The V gene's germline CDR1 is MNHEY and CDR2 SMNVEV (reference sequence). V dropped 5 bases and J dropped 7 bases, with 6 bases sitting between them.

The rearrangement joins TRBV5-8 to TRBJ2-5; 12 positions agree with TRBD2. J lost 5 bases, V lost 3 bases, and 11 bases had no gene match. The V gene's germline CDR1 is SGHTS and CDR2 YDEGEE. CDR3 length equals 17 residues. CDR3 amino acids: CASSWPRLAGERETQYF. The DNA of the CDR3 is TGTGCCAGCAGCTGGCCCCGACTAGCGGGAGAGCGGGAGACCCAGTACTTC.

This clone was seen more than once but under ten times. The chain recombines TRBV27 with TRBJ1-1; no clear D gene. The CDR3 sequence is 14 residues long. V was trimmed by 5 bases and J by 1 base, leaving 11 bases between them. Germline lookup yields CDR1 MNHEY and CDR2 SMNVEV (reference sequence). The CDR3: CASSPGGWNTEAFF. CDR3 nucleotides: TGTGCCAGCAGTCCCGGAGGATGGAACACTGAAGCTTTCTTT.